This T cell receptor beta chain is drawn from a study of cytomegalovirus exposure and HLA in healthy donors. General study findings and limits: It is likely that the observed cluster of highly shared sequence variants was a sequencing artifact. Earlier analysis found most TCR beta V segments productive about 90% or about 30% of the time.

V lost 5 bases to trimming and J lost 4 bases; unmatched junction nucleotides: 7. Germline lookup yields CDR1 LNHDA and CDR2 SQIVND (reference sequence). This CDR3 spans 14 amino acids. As to this clone: Its antigen is as yet unknown.

PCR employed 60 Vbeta and 13 Jbeta primers. Only in-frame clones appear in the TCRdb table, and some are missing; sequencing was by immunoSEQ multiplex PCR. The table records under 200,000 clones, approximately 78% of them present only once. The source of this sequence is a woman in her twenties or thirties in good health and CMV-seropositive. Sequencing used PBMCs. The genes are TRBV19 and TRBJ1-1; the match to TRBD1 covers 7 bases. The CDR3 DNA is TGTGCCAGTAGTCCACAGGGGTGGAGCACTGAAGCTTTCTTT. This codes for CASSPQGWSTEAFF.